The 15 T cell receptor beta chains given below trace back to one sample, sequenced in a study of T cells in Graves' hyperthyroidism and ophthalmopathy. Researchers amplified the TCR beta CDR3 regions from RNA transcripts. HTBI primers were employed in a first-round RT-PCR of the TCR CDR3. Via MiXCR, TCRdb re-called the multiplex PCR reads, giving one row per CDR3 protein. The sample carries about 350,000 distinct CDR3 sequences, more than 11% recorded once. Input material: blood. The receptors shown here come from a woman aged 30 to 39 with Graves' hyperthyroidism.

This clonotype was recorded a few times. The rearrangement uses TRBV20-1 and TRBJ1-2, with 7 positions matching TRBD1. CDR1 and CDR2 from the germline V gene are DFQATT and SNEGSKA (reference sequence). The CDR3 is 13 residues long. The ends lost 6 bases at V and 3 bases at J; junction bases unmatched: 7. The CDR3 spells CSAMDRKDYGYTF. The DNA for the CDR3 is TGCAGTGCCATGGACAGGAAGGACTATGGCTACACCTTC.

The rearrangement links TRBV20-1 to TRBJ2-7, with TRBD1 as a possible D gene (6 bases). Trimming cost V 5 bases and J 4 bases, with 15 bases left between them. CDR3 length: 13 residues. The germline CDR1 and CDR2 sequences are DFQATT and SNEGSKA (reference sequence). CDR3 sequence reads: CSAHRGQMYEQYF. CDR3 nucleotide sequence: TGCAGTGCTCACCGAGGACAGATGTACGAGCAGTACTTC.

This clonotype showed up many times. The V and J genes are TRBV20-1 and TRBJ2-7; 10 positions match TRBD2. The junction had 0 bases not matched to a gene; V was cut back by 1 base and J by 3 bases. The CDR3 length is 13 residues. Germline CDR1 reads DFQATT; CDR2 reads SNEGSKA (reference sequence). In DNA form, the CDR3 reads TGCAGTGCTAGAGGGACTAGCGGCTACGAGCAGTACTTC. It translates to CSARGTSGYEQYF.

This clonotype was recorded at least ten times. V usage is TRBV2 and J usage is TRBJ2-1; 11 bases fit TRBD2. The CDR3 is 15 residues long. Germline V gene data show CDR1 as SNHLY and CDR2 as FYNNEI. V was clipped by 6 bases and J by 7 bases; unmatched bases: 8. The CDR3 sequence: CASSPTSGRWNEQFF. The CDR3, as DNA: TGTGCCAGCAGCCCTACTAGCGGGAGATGGAATGAGCAGTTCTTC.

This clonotype was recorded at least ten times. The chain couples TRBV7-2 to TRBJ1-1; no firm D call. Germline loops: CDR1 SGHTA, CDR2 FQGNSA. With 6 bases removed from V and 6 bases from J, the gap between germline ends came to 8 bases. CDR3 length equals 11 residues. The CDR3 reads CASRVISEAFF. The CDR3 coding sequence is TGTGCCAGCAGGGTTATCTCTGAAGCTTTCTTT.

This clonotype was seen repeatedly, ten times or more. The chain joins TRBV11-2 to TRBJ2-3; 14 positions match TRBD2. Germline CDR1 and CDR2: SGHAT and FQNNGV. This CDR3 has 15 residues. Unmatched junction bases numbered 0, after V lost 1 base and J lost 6 bases. In DNA, the CDR3 is TGTGCCAGCAGCTTAGGACTAGCGGGAGGGGATACGCAGTATTTT. The encoded protein is CASSLGLAGGDTQYF.

This clonotype was found many times. Here the CDR3 reads CASISPSGRSYEQYF. For the CDR3, the DNA is TGTGCCAGCATTTCACCTAGCGGTCGTTCCTACGAGCAGTACTTC. This chain connects TRBV28 to TRBJ2-7; 7 bases align to TRBD2. Germline values: CDR1 MDHEN, CDR2 SYDVKM. V trimming: 7 bases; J trimming: 1 base; junction bases outside the gene matches: 10. The CDR3 runs to 15 residues. Using reference TRBV28 and TRBJ2-7 for the parts outside the CDR3, the full variable domain is DVKVTQSSRYLVKRTGEKVFLECVQDMDHENMFWYRQDPGLGLRLIYFSYDVKMKEKGDIPEGYSVSREKKERFSLILESASTNQTSMYLCASISPSGRSYEQYFGPGTRLTVT.

This clonotype was seen repeatedly, ten times or more. This chain uses TRBV27 with TRBJ2-7; 7 bases align to TRBD1. The junction had 7 bases not matched to a gene; V was cut back by 2 bases and J by 6 bases. Germline V gives CDR1 MNHEY, CDR2 SMNVEV (reference sequence). This CDR3 region has 14 residues. The CDR3 DNA reads TGTGCCAGCAGTTTAGGGGAACAGGGGATCGAGCAGTACTTC. The encoded protein is CASSLGEQGIEQYF.

The table lists this clonotype with a few counts. This chain connects TRBV27 to TRBJ2-7; D is unresolved. Trimming removed 5 bases at V and 7 bases at J, with 21 bases between. The CDR3 spans 15 residues. Per the germline V gene, CDR1 is MNHEY and CDR2 is SMNVEV (reference sequence). CDR3 nucleotides: TGTGCCAGCAGTCTTCGGCTGACGGGTCTTGGGGAGCAGTACTTC. It is translated as CASSLRLTGLGEQYF.

There are a few counts of this clonotype. The chain uses TRBV20-1 and TRBJ1-4, with 10 bases that match TRBD1. Germline V gene sequence: CDR1 DFQATT, CDR2 SNEGSKA (reference sequence). The ends lost 6 bases at V and 8 bases at J; junction bases unmatched: 6. The CDR3 extends over 13 amino acids. In DNA form, the CDR3 reads TGCAGTGCCAGGGACAGGGGAACGGAAAAACTGTTTTTT. It translates to CSARDRGTEKLFF.

This clonotype was seen at least ten times. The J gene is TRBJ2-3, the V gene TRBV20-1; D is unresolved. Trimming left V 0 bases short and J 4 bases short, with 2 bases between. This CDR3 contains 11 residues. Germline V gene lookup returns CDR1 DFQATT and CDR2 SNEGSKA (reference sequence). The CDR3 region has the DNA TGCAGTGCTAGAGACTCAGATACGCAGTATTTT. Protein: CSARDSDTQYF.

This clonotype was counted a few times. This chain connects TRBV3-1 to TRBJ2-1; 10 bases map to TRBD2. CDR1 and CDR2 from the germline V gene are LGHDT and YNNKEL (reference sequence). The CDR3 length is 16 residues. After removal of 5 bases from V and 6 bases from J, the junction contained 10 bases not matched to a gene. The DNA of the CDR3 is TGTGCCAGCAGCTCTCTTACTAGCGGGGTCCTCAATGAGCAGTTCTTC. It yields the protein CASSSLTSGVLNEQFF.

CDR3 sequence (DNA): TGTGCCAGCAGTGCCCCCGGGGGGGCTGGAAACACCATATATTTT. It is translated as CASSAPGGAGNTIYF. The V and J genes are TRBV25-1 and TRBJ1-3, with D tentatively TRBD1 (5 bases). Trimming removed 4 bases at V and 2 bases at J, with 12 bases between. CDR1 and CDR2 from the germline V gene are MGHDK and SYGVNS. The CDR3 covers 15 residues. Based on the CDR3 plus reference TRBV25-1 and TRBJ1-3, the full variable domain is EADIYQTPRYLVIGTGKKITLECSQTMGHDKMYWYQQDPGMELHLIHYSYGVNSTEKGDLSSESTVSRIRTEHFPLTLESARPSHTSQYLCASSAPGGAGNTIYFGEGSWLTVV.

This clonotype has at least ten counts. The chain carries TRBV9 and TRBJ2-1; 10 bases map to TRBD2. CDR1 is SGDLS and CDR2 is YYNGEE in the germline V gene. Trimming took 4 bases from V and 8 from J; bases not matched to a gene: 6. CDR3 size: 14 residues. The CDR3 loop reads CASSPGLAIDEQFF. The CDR3 DNA is TGTGCCAGCAGCCCGGGACTAGCGATCGATGAGCAGTTCTTC.

Ten or more counts support this clonotype. CDR3 sequence reads: CSAAGGQGSYEQYF. In nucleotides, the CDR3 is TGCAGTGCTGCGGGGGGACAGGGAAGCTACGAGCAGTACTTC. The chain carries TRBV20-1 and TRBJ2-7, with D possibly being TRBD1 (9 bases). The CDR3 sequence is 14 residues long. Trimming left V 5 bases short and J 3 bases short, with 17 bases between. CDR1 and CDR2 (germline): DFQATT, SNEGSKA (reference sequence).